This passage covers 30 T cell receptor beta chains from one sample sequenced in a study of blood T cell repertoires in COVID-19. Method: immunoSEQ multiplex PCR; TCRdb's copy keeps in-frame clones and lacks some. In the table there are about 70,000 clones, approximately 85% of which are singletons. The sequenced sample was peripheral blood. The receptors come from a man at least 80 years old with acute or convalescent COVID-19.

J is TRBJ1-1 and V is TRBV12-3 or TRBV12-4; unclear D gene. Trimming left V 3 bases short and J 5 bases short, with 7 bases between. The CDR3 runs 12 residues. Here the CDR3 reads CASSFTATEAFF. The CDR3 nucleotides are TGTGCCAGCAGTTTCACCGCGACTGAAGCTTTCTTT.

The CDR3 DNA reads TGTGCCAGCAGTGAATATACCAGTCCTAATGAAAAACTGTTTTTT. Protein sequence: CASSEYTSPNEKLFF. The gene calls are TRBV25-1 and TRBJ1-4; no definite D call. V lost 0 bases and J 3 bases, leaving 8 bases between the germline ends. Germline CDR1 reads MGHDK; CDR2 reads SYGVNS. CDR3 length equals 15 residues.

The chain carries TRBV6-6 and TRBJ2-7; a weak D match, TRBD2 (5 bases). Trimming stripped 2 bases from V and 3 bases from J, with 11 bases between. The V gene's germline CDR1 is MNHNY and CDR2 SVGAGI (reference sequence). This CDR3 has 14 amino acids. The CDR3 DNA sequence: TGTGCCAGCAGTTACCCGGGGTTGATCTACGAGCAGTACTTC. Protein sequence: CASSYPGLIYEQYF.

The chain is built from TRBV7-9 and TRBJ2-7; TRBD1 matches 9 bases. Looked up from germline, CDR1 is SEHNR and CDR2 is FQNEAQ (reference sequence). The CDR3 loop spans 17 amino acids. Losses at the gene ends were 4 bases for V and 3 bases for J; bases not matched to a gene: 13. CDR3 residues: CASSSTEAGTGFYEQYF. As DNA, the CDR3 is TGTGCCAGCAGCTCTACCGAGGCCGGGACAGGGTTCTACGAGCAGTACTTC.

CDR3 region: CASEVDRGNEQFF. As DNA, the CDR3 is TGTGCCAGCGAGGTGGACAGGGGCAATGAGCAGTTCTTC. The chain carries TRBV19 and TRBJ2-1, with TRBD1 identical over 9 bases. The CDR3 runs to 13 residues. Per germline, CDR1 LNHDA and CDR2 SQIVND (reference sequence). Trimming took 9 bases from V and 6 from J; bases not matched to a gene: 6.

This rearrangement joins TRBV28 to TRBJ1-1, with D possibly being TRBD1 (6 bases). The V end was cut by 6 bases, the J end by 5 bases, with 19 bases between. This CDR3 has 15 residues. The germline gives CDR1 MDHEN, CDR2 SYDVKM. The DNA for the CDR3 is TGTGCCAGCAGACGAGACAGGAGCGAAACTACTGAAGCTTTCTTT. As protein: CASRRDRSETTEAFF.

The chain's CDR3 is CASSLTLGNTIYF. The DNA for the CDR3 is TGTGCCAGCAGCTTAACCCTAGGAAACACCATATATTTT. The chain links TRBV7-2 to TRBJ1-3, with D unresolved. The CDR3 is made up of 13 amino acids. Looked up from germline, CDR1 is SGHTA and CDR2 is FQGNSA. V gave up 2 bases and J gave up 4 bases, with 6 bases separating them.

This chain connects TRBV11-2 to TRBJ1-1; maybe TRBD1 (6 bases). This CDR3 is built from 14 residues. Germline V gene data show CDR1 as SGHAT and CDR2 as FQNNGV. V was trimmed by 4 bases and J by 5 bases, leaving 14 bases between them. The CDR3 DNA follows: TGTGCCAGCAGCTCGGGAGGGACAAAAACTGAAGCTTTCTTT. Amino acids: CASSSGGTKTEAFF.

The chain uses TRBV5-8 and TRBJ1-2, with no clear D. V was clipped by 5 bases and J by 8 bases, with 10 bases between them. The CDR3 extends over 11 amino acids. Looked up from germline, CDR1 is SGHTS and CDR2 is YDEGEE. CDR3 nucleotides: TGTGCCAGCAGGCGGAAGAAAGGCTACACCTTC. This gives the protein CASRRKKGYTF.

In this sample, this clone turned up a few times. V gene TRBV4-1 combines with J gene TRBJ2-7; D perhaps matches TRBD2 (8 bases). Per germline, CDR1 MGHRA and CDR2 YSYEKL. V was clipped by 4 bases and J by 3 bases, with 19 bases between them. This CDR3 has 16 residues. This chain's CDR3 is CASSPRGTRSFYEQYF. The CDR3 nucleotides read TGCGCCAGCAGCCCCAGGGGGACTAGAAGTTTCTACGAGCAGTACTTC.

This chain connects TRBV18 to TRBJ2-7; tentative D call: TRBD2 (6 bases). There are 12 residues in the CDR3. Per germline, CDR1 KGHSH and CDR2 LQKENI. The V end was cut by 3 bases, the J end by 4 bases, with 7 bases between. The CDR3 coding sequence is TGTGCCAGCTCACCGCGGGGTTACGAGCAGTACTTC. It yields the protein CASSPRGYEQYF.

The chain employs TRBV7-2 and TRBJ2-5, with 8 bases matching TRBD2. Germline lookup yields CDR1 SGHTA and CDR2 FQGNSA. The trim removed 5 bases at V and 1 base at J, leaving 9 bases unmatched. This CDR3 contains 16 residues. The CDR3 bases are TGTGCCAGCAGCATCAATGGACTAGCAGTCCAAGAGACCCAGTACTTC. It encodes CASSINGLAVQETQYF.

The rearrangement joins TRBV5-8 to TRBJ2-1, with D perhaps matching TRBD1 (6 bases). Germline CDR1 and CDR2: SGHTS and YDEGEE. The CDR3 runs to 16 residues. V dropped 1 base and J dropped 5 bases, with 16 bases sitting between them. The DNA of the CDR3 is TGTGCCAGCAGCTTGTTCAGGGACACAACCCACAATGAGCAGTTCTTC. Its translation is CASSLFRDTTHNEQFF. The whole variable domain, remainder taken from reference TRBV5-8 and TRBJ2-1, is EAGVTQSPTHLIKTRGQQATLRCSPISGHTSVYWYQQALGLGLQFLLWYDEGEERNRGNFPPRFSGRQFPNYSSELNVNALELEDSALYLCASSLFRDTTHNEQFFGPGTRLTVL.

This sequence joins TRBV11-3 and TRBJ2-1; D not resolved. The V end lost 2 bases, the J end lost 9 bases, and 11 bases lay between the germline ends. The germline CDR1 and CDR2 sequences are SGHNT and YENEEA. The CDR3 covers 13 residues. CDR3 amino acids: CASSLPSRSEQFF. In DNA, the CDR3 is TGTGCCAGCAGCTTACCTAGTCGGAGTGAGCAGTTCTTC.

This clone was found once. The genes are TRBV7-2 and TRBJ1-2, with TRBD1 matching over 12 bases. Per the germline V gene, CDR1 is SGHTA and CDR2 is FQGNSA. The length of the CDR3 is 15 residues. Trimming took 2 bases from V and 8 from J; bases not matched to a gene: 6. The CDR3 reads CASSLYRDRGRGYTF. In DNA, the CDR3 is TGTGCCAGCAGCTTATATCGGGACAGGGGGCGAGGCTACACCTTC.

The J gene is TRBJ2-3, the V gene TRBV4-2; 11 bases map to TRBD2. This CDR3 spans 16 amino acids. J gave up 6 bases and V 4 bases, and 9 bases lay outside the gene matches. CDR1 LGHNA and CDR2 YNFKEQ come from the germline V gene. CDR3 DNA sequence: TGTGCCAGCAGCCCCCGACTAGCGGGGAGGGCGGATACGCAGTATTTT. Translation gives CASSPRLAGRADTQYF.

V usage is TRBV28 and J usage is TRBJ2-7; D might be TRBD1 (5 bases). The CDR3 length is 15 residues. Germline CDR1 and CDR2: MDHEN and SYDVKM. Trimming removed 4 bases from V and 6 bases from J, with 19 bases in between. The CDR3, as DNA: TGTGCCAGCAGTTCACAAGTCCTGGGTAGGGGCGAGCAGTACTTC. As protein: CASSSQVLGRGEQYF.

This chain uses TRBV6-1 with TRBJ1-2, with 10 nucleotides matching TRBD1. Trimming cost V 5 bases and J 4 bases; bases outside gene matches: 7. Germline-derived CDR1 and CDR2 are MNHNS and SASEGT. The CDR3 has 15 residues. CDR3 nucleotides: TGTGCCAGCAGTTTCGGGACAGGGGCAATCTATGGCTACACCTTC. Translated, it gives CASSFGTGAIYGYTF.

CDR3 sequence: CAIRGTDSYEQYF. CDR3 coding DNA: TGTGCCATCAGGGGGACTGACTCCTACGAGCAGTACTTC. V is TRBV10-3 and J is TRBJ2-7; tentatively, D is TRBD2 (6 bases). This CDR3 has 13 residues. CDR1 is ENHRY, CDR2 SYGVKD, per germline. V lost 6 bases and J 0 bases, leaving 9 bases between the germline ends.

The V gene is TRBV7-2, the J gene TRBJ1-2, with 7 bases that match TRBD1. The CDR3 consists of 15 residues. The V segment lost 6 bases and the J segment 5 bases; nucleotides outside the gene matches: 12. Germline CDR1 and CDR2: SGHTA and FQGNSA. CDR3 in DNA: TGTGCCAGCAGTCCCGCCCCGGGACAGAAATATGGCTACACCTTC. This sequence encodes CASSPAPGQKYGYTF.

The chain combines TRBV9 with TRBJ1-4; D ambiguous. This CDR3 has 14 residues. Trimming cost V 3 bases and J 3 bases, with 9 bases left between them. The germline V gene encodes CDR1 SGDLS and CDR2 YYNGEE. CDR3 sequence reads: CASSAGLSNEKLFF. CDR3 in DNA: TGTGCCAGCAGCGCAGGACTGTCTAATGAAAAACTGTTTTTT.

The gene calls are TRBV6-5 and TRBJ2-1; 9 positions agree with TRBD1. Losses at the gene ends were 0 bases for V and 7 bases for J; bases not matched to a gene: 7. CDR1 is MNHEY, CDR2 SVGAGI, per germline. This CDR3 contains 16 residues. In nucleotides, the CDR3 is TGTGCCAGCAGTTACTCCCCGGGACAGGGATGGAATGAGCAGTTCTTC. Protein sequence: CASSYSPGQGWNEQFF.

This clone is a singleton in its sample. The rearrangement links TRBV5-6 to TRBJ2-1; TRBD2 matches at 10 bases. Germline CDR1 and CDR2: SGHDT and YYEEEE. The CDR3 runs 16 residues. Germline trimming cut 3 bases from V and 9 bases from J; bases unmatched to any gene: 12. The CDR3 bases are TGTGCCAGCAGCTCAGGGAGCGGGGGGGCTTCTTTTGAGCAGTTCTTC. This codes for CASSSGSGGASFEQFF. Full variable domain (rest looked up from reference TRBV5-6 and TRBJ2-1): DAGVTQSPTHLIKTRGQQVTLRCSPKSGHDTVSWYQQALGQGPQFIFQYYEEEERQRGNFPDRFSGHQFPNYSSELNVNALLLGDSALYLCASSSGSGGASFEQFFGPGTRLTVL.

This chain uses TRBV7-9 with TRBJ2-7; no definite D call. Deletions cut 5 bases from V and 6 bases from J, with 11 bases between. Germline lookup yields CDR1 SEHNR and CDR2 FQNEAQ (reference sequence). There are 12 residues in the CDR3. The CDR3 coding sequence is TGTGCCAGCAGCCATGAAGGCGGCGAGCAGTACTTC. Amino acid sequence: CASSHEGGEQYF.

This sequence joins TRBV7-2 and TRBJ2-1; D is uncertain. The CDR3 spans 14 residues. Trimming cost V 4 bases and J 9 bases, with 16 bases left between them. From germline, CDR1 is SGHTA and CDR2 FQGNSA. CDR3 coding DNA: TGTGCCAGCAGCTGGGTGGCGACTTCTGGTGAGCAGTTCTTC. It translates to CASSWVATSGEQFF. The whole variable domain, filled in from reference TRBV7-2 and TRBJ2-1, reads GAGVSQSPSNKVTEKGKDVELRCDPISGHTALYWYRQSLGQGLEFLIYFQGNSAPDKSGLPSDRFSAERTGGSVSTLTIQRTQQEDSAVYLCASSWVATSGEQFFGPGTRLTVL.

This rearrangement joins TRBV25-1 to TRBJ2-1, with TRBD2 matching 15 bases. The CDR3 loop spans 16 amino acids. V lost 2 bases, J lost 9 bases, and 5 bases stayed unmatched. Germline V CDR1 and CDR2: MGHDK, SYGVNS. The CDR3 DNA sequence: TGTGCCAGCAGTGAAGGGACTAGCGGGAGGTTAGGTGAGCAGTTCTTC. Its translation: CASSEGTSGRLGEQFF.

This clone appeared a single time. The chain uses TRBV9 and TRBJ2-4; 8 bases line up with TRBD2. The germline CDR1 and CDR2 sequences are SGDLS and YYNGEE. This CDR3 has 17 amino acids. The ends lost 1 base at V and 2 bases at J; junction bases unmatched: 8. Here the CDR3 DNA reads TGTGCCAGCAGCGTAATCTCCAGCGGGAGTCCCAAAAACATTCAGTACTTC. Its protein product is CASSVISSGSPKNIQYF.

The chain recombines TRBV7-9 with TRBJ1-1; TRBD1 agrees at 9 bases. Per the germline V gene, CDR1 is SEHNR and CDR2 is FQNEAQ (reference sequence). Trimming removed 3 bases from V and 4 bases from J; junction bases left unmatched: 0. This CDR3 region has 13 residues. The CDR3 sequence is CASSLDRGTEAFF. The CDR3 DNA follows: TGTGCCAGCAGCTTGGACAGGGGCACTGAAGCTTTCTTT.

The CDR3 coding sequence is TGTGCCAGCAGCTTGGGTTTGGAGGAAAAACTGTTTTTT. It yields the protein CASSLGLEEKLFF. This sequence joins TRBV11-2 and TRBJ1-4; no definite D call. Between the trimmed V and J ends, which lost 3 bases and 8 bases, there was a span of 10 bases. Germline V gives CDR1 SGHAT, CDR2 FQNNGV. The CDR3 length is 13 residues.

The V call is TRBV5-4, the J call TRBJ1-2; TRBD1 matches at 8 bases. V shed 2 bases and J 5 bases; nucleotides not matched to a gene: 5. The CDR3 has 14 amino acids. The germline gives CDR1 SGHNT, CDR2 YYREEE (reference sequence). The CDR3 sequence is CASSFQQGGYGYTF. As DNA, the CDR3 is TGTGCCAGCAGCTTTCAACAGGGGGGTTATGGCTACACCTTC.